The rows below give T cell receptor beta chains drawn from one sample of a study of blood T cells in healthy people across ages. TCRdb analysed the 5' RACE reads with MiXCR anew, one entry per CDR3 protein. This table holds some 1.5 million distinct CDR3 sequences, roughly 27% found once. Sequenced material: blood. The origin of the receptors is a woman between 25 and 40 years old in good health. Each CDR3 is given with its conserved first and last residue. The D gene is left open where the match is weak. A row's size may be missing; if present it is once, few, many or a size class.

J gene: TRBJ2-7; V gene: TRBV6-6; D gene: -; clone size: -; CDR3 protein: CASSYTRGSEQYF; CDR3 DNA: TGTGCCAGCAGTTACACCAGGGGTAGCGAGCAGTACTTC
J gene: TRBJ1-1; V gene: TRBV7-2; D gene: TRBD1; clone size: -; CDR3 protein: CASSSPTGGNTEAFF; CDR3 DNA: TGTGCCAGCAGCTCTCCGACAGGGGGGAACACTGAAGCTTTCTTT
J gene: TRBJ2-1; V gene: TRBV6-4; D gene: TRBD2; clone size: many; CDR3 protein: CASSARDYDNEQFF; CDR3 DNA: TGTGCCAGCAGTGCCCGGGACTACGACAATGAGCAGTTCTTC
J gene: TRBJ1-2; V gene: TRBV7-9; D gene: TRBD1; clone size: many; CDR3 protein: CASTPPGQGLHGYTF; CDR3 DNA: TGTGCCAGCACCCCTCCGGGACAGGGCCTTCATGGCTACACCTTC
J gene: TRBJ2-1; V gene: TRBV5-1; D gene: TRBD2; clone size: many; CDR3 protein: CASSLAPTSDEQFF; CDR3 DNA: TGCGCCAGCAGCTTGGCCCCGACTAGCGATGAGCAGTTCTTC
J gene: TRBJ1-1; V gene: TRBV29-1; D gene: TRBD1; clone size: few; CDR3 protein: CSVTDRVGMNTKAFF; CDR3 DNA: TGCAGCGTTACGGACAGGGTGGGCATGAACACTAAAGCTTTCTTT
J gene: TRBJ2-1; V gene: TRBV20-1; D gene: TRBD2; clone size: -; CDR3 protein: CSARDPTSGGAGNEQFF; CDR3 DNA: TGCAGTGCTAGAGATCCCACTAGCGGGGGGGCCGGCAATGAGCAGTTCTTC
J gene: TRBJ1-5; V gene: TRBV28; D gene: -; clone size: few; CDR3 protein: CATKEGGEDQPQHF; CDR3 DNA: TGTGCCACCAAGGAGGGGGGCGAGGATCAGCCCCAGCATTTT
J gene: TRBJ2-5; V gene: TRBV7-2; D gene: -; clone size: many; CDR3 protein: CASSLGVWETQYF; CDR3 DNA: TGTGCCAGCAGCTTAGGAGTTTGGGAGACCCAGTACTTC
J gene: TRBJ2-1; V gene: TRBV7-2; D gene: TRBD2; clone size: -; CDR3 protein: CASSLMQRGGPLDEQFF; CDR3 DNA: TGTGCCAGCAGCCTTATGCAGCGGGGGGGCCCCCTGGATGAGCAGTTCTTC
J gene: TRBJ1-6; V gene: TRBV12-3/TRBV12-4; D gene: -; clone size: -; CDR3 protein: CASSLAGWRTWNSPLHF; CDR3 DNA: TGTGCCAGCAGTTTAGCTGGGTGGAGGACGTGGAATTCACCCCTCCACTTT
J gene: TRBJ1-5; V gene: TRBV5-5; D gene: -; clone size: -; CDR3 protein: CASSPGRAAQPQHF; CDR3 DNA: TGTGCCAGCAGCCCTGGACGGGCGGCTCAGCCCCAGCATTTT
J gene: TRBJ2-2; V gene: TRBV2; D gene: TRBD2; clone size: -; CDR3 protein: CASRAIGGTGELFF; CDR3 DNA: TGTGCCAGCAGAGCCATCGGGGGGACCGGGGAGCTGTTTTTT
J gene: TRBJ1-3; V gene: TRBV20-1; D gene: -; clone size: -; CDR3 protein: CSASLGDVGNTIYF; CDR3 DNA: TGCAGTGCTAGTCTCGGGGACGTTGGAAACACCATATATTTT
J gene: TRBJ1-4; V gene: TRBV9; D gene: -; clone size: many; CDR3 protein: CASSPQTGRDEKLFF; CDR3 DNA: TGTGCCAGCAGCCCACAGACAGGACGTGATGAAAAACTGTTTTTT
J gene: TRBJ1-2; V gene: TRBV6-5; D gene: -; clone size: -; CDR3 protein: CASSKGDGYTF; CDR3 DNA: TGTGCCAGCAGTAAGGGGGATGGCTACACCTTC
J gene: TRBJ2-3; V gene: TRBV20-1; D gene: -; clone size: many; CDR3 protein: CSAPDGGGDTQYF; CDR3 DNA: TGCAGTGCTCCCGATGGAGGTGGAGATACGCAGTATTTT
J gene: TRBJ2-7; V gene: TRBV6-2/TRBV6-3; D gene: TRBD2; clone size: few; CDR3 protein: CASMESGASHEQYF; CDR3 DNA: TGTGCCAGCATGGAGAGCGGGGCCTCCCACGAGCAGTACTTC
J gene: TRBJ2-5; V gene: TRBV7-9; D gene: TRBD2; clone size: -; CDR3 protein: CASSLTGTSGSAGETQYF; CDR3 DNA: TGTGCCAGCAGCCTCACCGGGACTAGCGGGAGCGCAGGAGAGACCCAGTACTTC
J gene: TRBJ2-7; V gene: TRBV29-1; D gene: TRBD2; clone size: many; CDR3 protein: CSGSTSGGPYEQYF; CDR3 DNA: TGCAGCGGGTCGACTAGCGGGGGGCCTTACGAGCAGTACTTC
J gene: TRBJ2-1; V gene: TRBV7-2; D gene: -; clone size: -; CDR3 protein: CASSLDSTNEQFF; CDR3 DNA: TGTGCCAGCAGCCTAGATAGCACCAATGAGCAGTTCTTC
J gene: TRBJ1-2; V gene: TRBV4-1; D gene: -; clone size: -; CDR3 protein: CASSQVPLLQGRTNYGYTF; CDR3 DNA: TGCGCCAGCAGCCAAGTACCCCTTTTACAGGGAAGAACAAACTATGGCTACACCTTC
J gene: TRBJ2-5; V gene: TRBV20-1; D gene: -; clone size: -; CDR3 protein: CSASIRGQETQYF; CDR3 DNA: TGCAGTGCTTCCATCAGGGGCCAAGAGACCCAGTACTTC
J gene: TRBJ2-1; V gene: TRBV9; D gene: TRBD2; clone size: -; CDR3 protein: CASSPVSGGPRRNEQFF; CDR3 DNA: TGTGCCAGCAGCCCCGTTTCGGGGGGGCCGAGGCGCAATGAGCAGTTCTTC
J gene: TRBJ1-6; V gene: TRBV7-9; D gene: TRBD1; clone size: -; CDR3 protein: CASSWGQGLPLHF; CDR3 DNA: TGTGCCAGCAGCTGGGGACAGGGTCTCCCCCTCCACTTT
J gene: TRBJ2-5; V gene: TRBV6-5; D gene: -; clone size: -; CDR3 protein: CAGSYSSRETQYF; CDR3 DNA: TGTGCCGGCAGTTACTCGAGTAGGGAGACCCAGTACTTC
J gene: TRBJ2-7; V gene: TRBV12-3/TRBV12-4; D gene: -; clone size: -; CDR3 protein: CASSYDREGCEQYF; CDR3 DNA: TGTGCCAGCAGTTATGACAGGGAGGGATGCGAGCAGTACTTC
J gene: TRBJ2-1; V gene: TRBV5-1; D gene: -; clone size: few; CDR3 protein: CASSLASAGPSSYNEQFF; CDR3 DNA: TGCGCCAGCAGCTTGGCCTCGGCGGGGCCGAGCTCCTACAATGAGCAGTTCTTC
J gene: TRBJ2-1; V gene: TRBV14; D gene: -; clone size: -; CDR3 protein: CASSQSPREQFF; CDR3 DNA: TGTGCCAGCAGCCAATCCCCGCGTGAGCAGTTCTTC
J gene: TRBJ1-3; V gene: TRBV12-3/TRBV12-4; D gene: TRBD1; clone size: -; CDR3 protein: CASSSDTKTGAAGNTIYF; CDR3 DNA: TGTGCCAGCAGTTCCGACACCAAAACAGGGGCAGCTGGAAACACCATATATTTT
J gene: TRBJ2-7; V gene: TRBV27; D gene: TRBD2; clone size: few; CDR3 protein: CASSLRTSGDHEQYF; CDR3 DNA: TGTGCCAGCAGTTTAAGGACTAGCGGGGACCACGAGCAGTACTTC
J gene: TRBJ2-1; V gene: TRBV28; D gene: TRBD1; clone size: few; CDR3 protein: CASRTGEHNEQFF; CDR3 DNA: TGTGCCAGCCGGACAGGGGAGCACAATGAGCAGTTCTTC
J gene: TRBJ2-3; V gene: TRBV20-1; D gene: -; clone size: few; CDR3 protein: CSAKSTRASTDTQYF; CDR3 DNA: TGCAGTGCTAAGTCTACTAGGGCAAGCACAGATACGCAGTATTTT
J gene: TRBJ2-7; V gene: TRBV10-2; D gene: -; clone size: -; CDR3 protein: CATNDGLGYEQYF; CDR3 DNA: TGCGCCACCAATGACGGGCTTGGGTACGAGCAGTACTTC
J gene: TRBJ1-1; V gene: TRBV27; D gene: -; clone size: many; CDR3 protein: CATKAGVDTEAFF; CDR3 DNA: TGTGCCACCAAAGCGGGGGTGGACACTGAAGCTTTCTTT
J gene: TRBJ2-3; V gene: TRBV5-1; D gene: -; clone size: -; CDR3 protein: CASSLRERPTDTQYF; CDR3 DNA: TGCGCCAGCAGCTTGAGGGAACGTCCGACAGATACGCAGTATTTT
J gene: TRBJ1-2; V gene: TRBV7-2; D gene: -; clone size: -; CDR3 protein: CASSLVVGDYGYTF; CDR3 DNA: TGTGCCAGCAGCTTAGTAGTGGGGGACTATGGCTACACCTTC
J gene: TRBJ1-1; V gene: TRBV5-1; D gene: -; clone size: -; CDR3 protein: CASSFSQVTANTEAFF; CDR3 DNA: TGCGCCAGCAGCTTTAGTCAGGTAACAGCGAACACTGAAGCTTTCTTT
J gene: TRBJ2-5; V gene: TRBV6-6; D gene: -; clone size: many; CDR3 protein: CASRGEHQETQYF; CDR3 DNA: TGTGCCAGCCGGGGAGAACACCAAGAGACCCAGTACTTC
J gene: TRBJ2-1; V gene: TRBV10-3; D gene: TRBD2; clone size: -; CDR3 protein: CAIRGGLAGGGSYNEQFF; CDR3 DNA: TGTGCCATCAGGGGGGGACTAGCGGGAGGGGGGTCGTACAATGAGCAGTTCTTC
J gene: TRBJ2-1; V gene: TRBV20-1; D gene: TRBD2; clone size: few; CDR3 protein: CSFSGRAYNEQFF; CDR3 DNA: TGCAGTTTCAGCGGGAGGGCCTACAATGAGCAGTTCTTC
J gene: TRBJ2-7; V gene: TRBV6-5; D gene: -; clone size: -; CDR3 protein: CAAGGDRTYEQYF; CDR3 DNA: TGTGCCGCAGGGGGGGACAGGACCTACGAGCAGTACTTC
J gene: TRBJ1-5; V gene: TRBV28; D gene: -; clone size: -; CDR3 protein: CASSFQSSQPQHF; CDR3 DNA: TGTGCCAGCAGTTTCCAATCGAGTCAGCCCCAGCATTTT
J gene: TRBJ1-1; V gene: TRBV5-1; D gene: -; clone size: -; CDR3 protein: CASSATSWGDTEAFF; CDR3 DNA: TGCGCCAGCAGCGCGACTTCATGGGGCGACACTGAAGCTTTCTTT
J gene: TRBJ2-6; V gene: TRBV20-1; D gene: -; clone size: many; CDR3 protein: CSAPIKRTGANVLTF; CDR3 DNA: TGCAGTGCCCCTATAAAGAGGACTGGGGCCAACGTCCTGACTTTC
J gene: TRBJ2-3; V gene: TRBV6-1; D gene: -; clone size: few; CDR3 protein: CASSPQNTGSGTDTQYF; CDR3 DNA: TGTGCCAGCAGCCCACAAAATACAGGGTCGGGCACAGATACGCAGTATTTT